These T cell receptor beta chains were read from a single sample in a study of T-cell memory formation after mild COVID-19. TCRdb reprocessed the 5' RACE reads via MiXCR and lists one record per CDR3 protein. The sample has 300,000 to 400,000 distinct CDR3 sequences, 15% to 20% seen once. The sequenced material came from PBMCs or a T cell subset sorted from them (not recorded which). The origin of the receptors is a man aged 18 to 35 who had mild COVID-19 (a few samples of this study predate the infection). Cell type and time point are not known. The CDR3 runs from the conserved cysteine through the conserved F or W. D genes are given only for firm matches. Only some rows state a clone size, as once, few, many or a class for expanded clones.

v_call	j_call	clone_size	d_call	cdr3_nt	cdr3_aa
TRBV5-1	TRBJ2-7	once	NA	TGCGCCAGCAGCTTTGACAGATTCTCCTACGAGCAGTACTTC	CASSFDRFSYEQYF
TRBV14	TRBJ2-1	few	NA	TGTGCCAGCAGCCAATATGGGGTAGATCGATACAATGAGCAGTTCTTC	CASSQYGVDRYNEQFF
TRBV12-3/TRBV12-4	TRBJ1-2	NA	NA	TGTGCCAGCAGTTCGGGAGGCCCTGGTGGCTACACCTTC	CASSSGGPGGYTF
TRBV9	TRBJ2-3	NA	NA	TGTGCCAGCAGCGTCCACTTAAGCGGGAGCACAGATACGCAGTATTTT	CASSVHLSGSTDTQYF
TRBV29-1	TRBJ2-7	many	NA	TGCAGCGTTGGGGGAGATCTCGAGCAGTACTTC	CSVGGDLEQYF
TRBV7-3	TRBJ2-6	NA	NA	TGTGCCAGCAGCACAGGGTTTACTGGGGCCAACGTCCTGACTTTC	CASSTGFTGANVLTF
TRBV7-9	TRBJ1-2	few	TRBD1	TGTGCCAGCAGCCATAGTGGGACAGCCTATGGCTACACCTTC	CASSHSGTAYGYTF
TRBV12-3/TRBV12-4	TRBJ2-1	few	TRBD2	TGTGCCAGCAGTTTCAGACTAGCGGGACTAGGTGAGCAGTTCTTC	CASSFRLAGLGEQFF
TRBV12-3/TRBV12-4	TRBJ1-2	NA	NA	TGTGCCAGCAGCTCGCCCCAGGTCTATGGCTACACCTTC	CASSSPQVYGYTF
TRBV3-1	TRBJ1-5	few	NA	TGTGCCAGCAGCATTCAGGGTGGAAGACAGCCCCAGCATTTT	CASSIQGGRQPQHF
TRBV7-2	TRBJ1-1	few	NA	TGTGCCAGCATCCACGGTTGGGGCATGAACACTGAAGCTTTCTTT	CASIHGWGMNTEAFF
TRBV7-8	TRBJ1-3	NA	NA	TGTGCCAGCAGCTGGGGGGACCGAGGCCTGCTAAGAGGAAACACCATATATTTT	CASSWGDRGLLRGNTIYF
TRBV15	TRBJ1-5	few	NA	TGTGCCACCAGCAGCCCGGTTAGCAATCAGCCCCAGCATTTT	CATSSPVSNQPQHF
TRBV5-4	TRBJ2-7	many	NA	TGTGCCAGCAGCTCGGAAGGGGACGAGCAGTACTTC	CASSSEGDEQYF
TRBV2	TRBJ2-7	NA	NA	TGTGCCAGCACTTCGAAGGGGTACGAGCAGTACTTC	CASTSKGYEQYF
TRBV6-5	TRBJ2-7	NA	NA	TGTGCCAGCAGTTACGGGCAGGGAATGGGCGAGCAGTACTTC	CASSYGQGMGEQYF
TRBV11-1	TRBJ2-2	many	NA	TGTGCCAGCAGCCTCGGCAGGGGAATGGTAAACACCGGGGAGCTGTTTTTT	CASSLGRGMVNTGELFF
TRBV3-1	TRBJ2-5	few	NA	TGTGCCAGCACCTTTGCGGGTCTGGGGAGGGAGACCCAGTACTTC	CASTFAGLGRETQYF
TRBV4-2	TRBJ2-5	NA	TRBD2	TGTGCCAGCAGCCACCCAGGACTAGCGGGGCGGGAGACCCAGTACTTC	CASSHPGLAGRETQYF
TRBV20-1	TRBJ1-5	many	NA	TGCAGTGCTAGATCGGATAGCAATCAGCCCCAGCATTTT	CSARSDSNQPQHF
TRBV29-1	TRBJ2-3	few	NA	TGCAGCGTTGTGAAGACAGGCACAGATACGCAGTATTTT	CSVVKTGTDTQYF
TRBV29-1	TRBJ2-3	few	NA	TGCAGCGTTGCTGTGGCTACTAGCACAGATACGCAGTATTTT	CSVAVATSTDTQYF
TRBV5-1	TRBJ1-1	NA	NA	TGCGCCAGCAGCTTGGGGGGCATGAACACTGAAGCTTTCTTT	CASSLGGMNTEAFF
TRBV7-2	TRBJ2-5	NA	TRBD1	TGTGCCAGCAGCGAGGGGACAGGGGGCGTGGAGACCCAGTACTTC	CASSEGTGGVETQYF
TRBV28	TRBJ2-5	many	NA	TGTGCCAGCAGTTTATCTGGGGGGAGCCAAGAGACCCAGTACTTC	CASSLSGGSQETQYF
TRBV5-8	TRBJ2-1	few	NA	TGTGCCAGCAGCGCCGGGACGGCGAGCTCCTACAATGAGCAGTTCTTC	CASSAGTASSYNEQFF
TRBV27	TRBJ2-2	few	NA	TGTGCCAGCAGTGACCCCGGCAGGGTACTTGGCGCCGGGGAGCTGTTTTTT	CASSDPGRVLGAGELFF
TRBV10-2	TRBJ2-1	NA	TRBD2	TGCGCCAGCAGGATCCTGGGGACTAGCGGGGAAAAGCAGTTCTTC	CASRILGTSGEKQFF
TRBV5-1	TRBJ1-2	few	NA	TGCGCCAGCAGCTTGGGACGAAGAATCCATGGCTACACCTTC	CASSLGRRIHGYTF
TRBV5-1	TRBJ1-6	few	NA	TGCGCCAGCAGCATCTGGACACCCGGACATTCACCCCTCCACTTT	CASSIWTPGHSPLHF
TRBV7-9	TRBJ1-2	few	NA	TGTGCCAGCAGCCGGACAAGTGGCTACACCTTC	CASSRTSGYTF
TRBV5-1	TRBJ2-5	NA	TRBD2	TGCGCCAGCAGCACGCAGGGAGGGGAGACCCAGTACTTC	CASSTQGGETQYF
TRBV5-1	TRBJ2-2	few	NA	TGCGCCAGCAGCTCCCAAAGCCAGGGGAGTCCCACCGGGGAGCTGTTTTTT	CASSSQSQGSPTGELFF
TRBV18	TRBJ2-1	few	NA	TGTGCCAGCTCACACGGAGGCTACAATGAGCAGTTCTTC	CASSHGGYNEQFF
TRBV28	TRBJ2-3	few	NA	TGTGCCAGCAGTACCCCCCGGGGCACAATTCGCGATACGCAGTATTTT	CASSTPRGTIRDTQYF
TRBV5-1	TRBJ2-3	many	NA	TGCGCCAGCAGCTTGGAGCGGAGAAGTAAGGATACGCAGTATTTT	CASSLERRSKDTQYF
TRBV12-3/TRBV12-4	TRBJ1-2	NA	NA	TGTGCCAGCAGTTTCGGGGGGGTAGGCTATGGCTACACCTTC	CASSFGGVGYGYTF
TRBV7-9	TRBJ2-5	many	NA	TGTGCCAGCAGCTTAGGAGACCGAGAGACCCAGTACTTC	CASSLGDRETQYF
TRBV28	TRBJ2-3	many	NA	TGTGCCAGCAGTTTCCAGGGCACAGATACGCAGTATTTT	CASSFQGTDTQYF
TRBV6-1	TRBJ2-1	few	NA	TGTGCCAGCGAGGGCTTCTCCTACAATGAGCAGTTCTTC	CASEGFSYNEQFF
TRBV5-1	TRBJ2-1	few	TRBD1	TGCGCCAGCAAGGTAGTCGGGACAGGATACAATGAGCAGTTCTTC	CASKVVGTGYNEQFF
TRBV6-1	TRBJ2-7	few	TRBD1	TGTGCCAGCAGTGCAGCGACAGGGTCCGAGCAGTACTTC	CASSAATGSEQYF
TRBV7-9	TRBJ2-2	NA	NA	TGTGCCAGCAGCTTACTTGCTGGATCCGGGGAGCTGCTTTTT	CASSLLAGSGELLF
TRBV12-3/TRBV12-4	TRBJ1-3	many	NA	TGTGCCAGCAGTTTAGTAGGGCGCAGCTCTGGAAACACCATATATTTT	CASSLVGRSSGNTIYF
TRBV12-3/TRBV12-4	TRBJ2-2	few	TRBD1	TGTGCCACCCAAGGGACAGGCCTGAACACCGGGGAGCTGTTTTTT	CATQGTGLNTGELFF
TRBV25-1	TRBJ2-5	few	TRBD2	TGTGCCAGCAGTGAATCGGGGGGGCTCGAAGAGACCCAGTACTTC	CASSESGGLEETQYF
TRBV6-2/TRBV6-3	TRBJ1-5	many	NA	TGTGCCAGCAGTTACCTGGACAGCAATCAGCCCCAGCATTTT	CASSYLDSNQPQHF
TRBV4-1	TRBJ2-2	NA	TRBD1	TGCGCCAGCAGCCCCGGACAGGGGGCGCTTAACGGGGAGCTGTTTTTT	CASSPGQGALNGELFF
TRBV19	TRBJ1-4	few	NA	TGTGCCAGTAAATCCCAGGAGAAGGAAAAACTGTTTTTT	CASKSQEKEKLFF
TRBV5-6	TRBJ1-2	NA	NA	TGTGCCAGCAGCTTGGGCAGGGGCGGGTATGGCTACACCTTC	CASSLGRGGYGYTF
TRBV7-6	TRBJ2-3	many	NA	TGTGCCAGCAGCTTACTTGGGATCGGCACAGATACGCAGTATTTT	CASSLLGIGTDTQYF
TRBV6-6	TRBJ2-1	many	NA	TGTGCCAGCAGTCCCGCTGACAATGAGCAGTTCTTC	CASSPADNEQFF
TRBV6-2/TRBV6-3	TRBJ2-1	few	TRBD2	TGTGCCAGCGGACTAGCGGGGGGGAGTGAGCAGTTCTTC	CASGLAGGSEQFF
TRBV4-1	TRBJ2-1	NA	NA	TGCGCCAGCAGCCAAGAATTTGCCTACAATGAGCAGTTCTTC	CASSQEFAYNEQFF
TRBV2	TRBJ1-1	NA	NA	TGTGCCAGAGCGGGGGGCGCGGGTACTGAAGCTTTCTTT	CARAGGAGTEAFF